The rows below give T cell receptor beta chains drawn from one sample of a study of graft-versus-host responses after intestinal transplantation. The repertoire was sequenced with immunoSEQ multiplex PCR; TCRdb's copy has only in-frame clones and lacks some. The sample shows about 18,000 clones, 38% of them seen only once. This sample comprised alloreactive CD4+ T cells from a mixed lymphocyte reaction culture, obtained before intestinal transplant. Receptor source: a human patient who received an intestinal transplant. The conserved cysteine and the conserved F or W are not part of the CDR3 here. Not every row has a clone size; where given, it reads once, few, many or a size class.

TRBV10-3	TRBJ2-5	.	AISESKGRQETQY
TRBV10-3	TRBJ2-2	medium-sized	ATTGAPNTGELF
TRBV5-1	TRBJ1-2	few	ASSFLIRAGYGYT
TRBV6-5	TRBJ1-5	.	ASARGVRGQPQH
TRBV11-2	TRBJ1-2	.	ASSLGSGGYT
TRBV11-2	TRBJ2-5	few	ASSLGSWGGETQY
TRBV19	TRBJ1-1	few	ASSAQGGIWNTEAF
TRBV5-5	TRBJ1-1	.	ASSVDRGASRAF
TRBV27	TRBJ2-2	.	ASKRQGGTGELF
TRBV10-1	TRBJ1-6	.	ASSAHRDRRYSPLH
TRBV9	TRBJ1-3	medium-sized	ASSPRSRPRENTIY
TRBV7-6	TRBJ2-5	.	ASSLEDSGGAGTQY
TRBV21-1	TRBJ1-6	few	ASSNRQGAVCYNSPLH
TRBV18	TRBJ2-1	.	ASSPRDYYNEQF
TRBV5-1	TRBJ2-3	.	ASSLAQAHTDTQY
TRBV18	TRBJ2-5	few	ASSPSRVRETQY
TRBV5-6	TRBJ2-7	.	ASSLVGKQY
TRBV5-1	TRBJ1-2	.	ASRSDTTGVKGYT
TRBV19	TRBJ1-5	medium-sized	ATQGQGGQPQH
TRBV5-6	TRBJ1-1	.	ASSLRVDTEAF
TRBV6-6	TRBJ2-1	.	ASSYPENNEQF
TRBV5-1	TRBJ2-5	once	ASSLWGGQRETQY
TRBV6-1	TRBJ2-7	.	ASSAAPGVPYEQY
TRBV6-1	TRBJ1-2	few	ASSDSLPRPNYGYT
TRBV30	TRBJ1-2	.	AWSAPTGANYGYT
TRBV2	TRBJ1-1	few	ASHRPAGNTEAF
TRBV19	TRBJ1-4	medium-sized	ASSERRGGEKLF
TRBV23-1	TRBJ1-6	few	ASSQSKSSYNSPLH
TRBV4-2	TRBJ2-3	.	ASSQGPTTRGGGTDTQY
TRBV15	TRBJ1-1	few	ATSRDLRGAEAF
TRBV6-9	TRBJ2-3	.	ASPRGG
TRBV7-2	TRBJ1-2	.	ASSLDSYGYT
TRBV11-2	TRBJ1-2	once	ASSLIRTYGYT
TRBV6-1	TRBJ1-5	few	ASRLRGRQPQH
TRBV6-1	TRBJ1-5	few	ASSDPGQVLSQPQH
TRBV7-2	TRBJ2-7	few	ASSLVAGGYEQY
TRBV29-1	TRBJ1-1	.	SAGNTEAF
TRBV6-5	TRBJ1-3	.	ASSYSFGNTIY
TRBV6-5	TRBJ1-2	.	ASSRVRGINYGYT
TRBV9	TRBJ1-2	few	ASSAGGGRLYGYT
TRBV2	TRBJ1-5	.	ASSERRGQPQH
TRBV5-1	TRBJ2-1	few	ASSSPLDSKYNEQF
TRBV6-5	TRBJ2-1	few	ASRGSNEQF
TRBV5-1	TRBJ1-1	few	ASSPRTSITEAF
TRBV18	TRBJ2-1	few	ASSLQGLAVGNEQF
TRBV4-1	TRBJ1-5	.	ASSPRGQSNQPQH
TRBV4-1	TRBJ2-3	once	ASSLTGTYTDTQY
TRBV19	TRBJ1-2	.	ASSPIRDVGYGYT
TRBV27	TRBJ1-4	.	ASSLGWGPLGEKLF
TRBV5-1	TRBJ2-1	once	ASSLAGKNSYNEQF
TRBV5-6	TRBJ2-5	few	ASSLARGAQY
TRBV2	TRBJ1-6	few	ASFDSAYSPLH
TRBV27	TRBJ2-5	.	ASSLSRTSGSWGTQY
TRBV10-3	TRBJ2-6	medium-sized	AISRTVPSGANVLT
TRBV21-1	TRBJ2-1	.	ASSARAGGRHYNEQF
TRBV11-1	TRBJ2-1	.	ASRPGRQGNEQF